The 7 T cell receptor beta chains in this list originate from one sample, sequenced in a study of cytomegalovirus exposure and HLA in healthy donors. The primer mix had 60 Vbeta and 13 Jbeta primers. The table came from immunoSEQ multiplex PCR; TCRdb's copy has only in-frame clones and leaves some out. There are some 190,000 clones in the sample; around four fifths occur only once, and over 1.1% lies in the top ten. The sample was PBMCs. The receptors shown here come from a man aged 18 to 30 in good health and CMV-seronegative.

This rearrangement joins TRBV13 to TRBJ2-7; unclear D gene. This CDR3 is built from 11 residues. Germline loops: CDR1 PRHDT, CDR2 FYEKMQ (reference sequence). Between the trimmed V and J ends, which lost 4 bases and 6 bases, there was a span of 7 bases. The CDR3 region has the DNA TGTGCCAGCAGCTCCGGTTCCGAGCAGTACTTC. Translated: CASSSGSEQYF.

This rearrangement joins TRBV7-9 to TRBJ2-1; 12 bases map to TRBD2. V was clipped by 1 base and J by 6 bases; unmatched bases: 1. Looked up from germline, CDR1 is SEHNR and CDR2 is FQNEAQ (reference sequence). The CDR3 is 15 amino acids. The CDR3, as DNA: TGTGCCAGCAGCTTAGAACTAGCGGGAGGCAATGAGCAGTTCTTC. It is translated as CASSLELAGGNEQFF.

The V call is TRBV4-1, the J call TRBJ2-5; 16 nucleotides line up with TRBD2. Germline trimming cut 4 bases from V and 5 bases from J; bases unmatched to any gene: 7. Germline-derived CDR1 and CDR2 are MGHRA and YSYEKL. The CDR3 extends over 17 amino acids. CDR3 residues: CASSPGTSGRAGETQYF. The DNA of the CDR3 is TGCGCCAGCAGCCCCGGGACTAGCGGGAGGGCCGGGGAGACCCAGTACTTC.

This chain connects TRBV7-2 to TRBJ2-7; 10 bases are a match to TRBD2. Germline CDR1 SGHTA, CDR2 FQGNSA. After removal of 3 bases from V and 4 bases from J, the junction contained 6 bases not matched to a gene. This CDR3 region has 15 residues. The CDR3 loop reads CASSFPSSGSYEQYF. The DNA for the CDR3 is TGTGCCAGCAGCTTCCCTTCTAGCGGGAGTTACGAGCAGTACTTC.

The table lists this clone with a few counts. This rearrangement joins TRBV19 to TRBJ1-1, with D unclear. The CDR3 loop spans 19 amino acids. Germline loops: CDR1 LNHDA, CDR2 SQIVND (reference sequence). The V and J ends lost 7 bases and 2 bases respectively, with 29 bases between them. The CDR3 reads CASTRIPSGLRVGNTEAFF. DNA of the CDR3: TGTGCCAGTACCCGGATCCCCTCGGGGTTGCGTGTCGGTAACACTGAAGCTTTCTTT.

There are a few counts of this clone. The V call is TRBV19, the J call TRBJ2-7, with D perhaps matching TRBD2 (6 bases). CDR3 size: 15 residues. Between the trimmed V and J ends, which lost 6 bases and 3 bases, there was a span of 18 bases. CDR1 and CDR2 from the germline V gene are LNHDA and SQIVND (reference sequence). The CDR3 DNA sequence: TGTGCCAGTAGAAGCTCGGGAGAGGGGTACTACGAGCAGTACTTC. It translates to CASRSSGEGYYEQYF.

This chain connects TRBV6-6 to TRBJ2-5; TRBD1 matches at 8 bases. The CDR3 length is 13 residues. V shed 6 bases and J 4 bases; nucleotides not matched to a gene: 4. Germline V gene data show CDR1 as MNHNY and CDR2 as SVGAGI (reference sequence). The CDR3 DNA sequence: TGTGCCAGCAGCAGGGGGCGCTTAGAGACCCAGTACTTC. Residues: CASSRGRLETQYF.